These T cell receptor beta chains were read from a single sample in a study of CD4 T cell repertoires in COVID-19. Sequencing was performed with immunoSEQ multiplex PCR; in TCRdb, only in-frame clones are kept and a portion is missing. The table shows 60,000 to 90,000 clones, with roughly four fifths occurring only once. Sample: CD4+ T cells from peripheral blood, taken after recovery from COVID-19. Receptors were obtained from a human donor who had COVID-19. The CDR3 runs from the conserved cysteine through the conserved F or W. The order of the fields is D gene, J gene, V gene, clone size, CDR3 protein, CDR3 DNA. The D gene is left open where the match is weak. Expanded clones are given a class, and other clones once, few, many or no size at all.

TRBD2,TRBJ2-7,TRBV5-5,few,CASSSNGGTQYEQYF,TGTGCCAGCAGCTCGAACGGGGGGACCCAATACGAGCAGTACTTC
TRBD1,TRBJ1-4,TRBV3-1/TRBV3-2,.,CASSRPQGAGEKLFF,TGTGCCAGCAGCCGTCCACAGGGGGCAGGTGAAAAACTGTTTTTT
.,TRBJ2-7,TRBV7-3,.,CASSRVGAGINEQYF,TGTGCCAGCAGCCGGGTGGGGGCAGGGATTAACGAGCAGTACTTC
.,TRBJ2-4,TRBV18,.,CASSQGTGHKAKNIQYF,TGTGCCAGCTCACAAGGTACAGGGCATAAAGCCAAAAACATTCAGTACTTC
.,TRBJ2-5,TRBV21-1,.,CASKMPGLPPKTQYF,TGTGCCAGCAAAATGCCGGGACTCCCGCCAAAGACCCAGTACTTC
.,TRBJ1-2,TRBV30,once,CAWSVRGQGEGYTF,TGTGCCTGGAGTGTACGAGGGCAGGGAGAGGGCTACACCTTC
.,TRBJ1-1,TRBV10-2,.,CASRTENTEAFF,TGCGCCAGCAGGACAGAGAACACTGAAGCTTTCTTT
.,TRBJ2-5,TRBV7-9,.,CASSLRLGQRETQYF,TGTGCCAGCAGCCTTCGATTGGGTCAAAGGGAGACCCAGTACTTC
.,TRBJ2-7,TRBV7-3,.,CASSLEGGRYEQYF,TGTGCCAGCAGCTTAGAGGGGGGCCGCTACGAGCAGTACTTC
.,TRBJ1-2,TRBV19,few,CASSITDAYYGYTF,TGTGCCAGTAGTATCACTGACGCGTACTATGGCTACACCTTC
.,TRBJ1-3,TRBV7-9,.,CASSPVTGTGNTIYF,TGTGCCAGCAGCCCAGTAACAGGGACTGGAAACACCATATATTTT
TRBD1,TRBJ2-5,TRBV28,.,CASSSPGTGRSETQYF,TGTGCCAGCAGTTCCCCCGGGACAGGGAGGAGCGAGACCCAGTACTTC
.,TRBJ1-6,TRBV6-4,.,CASTLYGSLGSPLHF,TGTGCCAGTACTCTTTATGGTAGTTTGGGTTCACCCCTCCACTTT
.,TRBJ1-6,TRBV19,.,CASSIVNRQMDSPLHF,TGTGCCAGTAGTATAGTAAATCGACAGATGGATTCACCCCTCCACTTT
TRBD1,TRBJ1-1,TRBV27,.,CASSLWDRANTEAFF,TGTGCCAGCAGTTTATGGGACAGGGCGAACACTGAAGCTTTCTTT
.,TRBJ1-2,TRBV28,.,CASSPSSMYYGYTF,TGTGCCAGCAGTCCCTCCAGCATGTACTATGGCTACACCTTC
.,TRBJ1-5,TRBV19,few,CASRREVRGLSNQPQHF,TGTGCCAGTAGGCGGGAAGTCAGGGGATTAAGCAATCAGCCCCAGCATTTT
.,TRBJ2-7,TRBV21-1,once,CASSKGLAGGSYEQYF,TGTGCCAGCAGCAAGGGACTAGCGGGAGGATCCTACGAGCAGTACTTC
.,TRBJ2-7,TRBV7-8,.,CASSLAYVYEQYF,TGTGCCAGCAGCTTAGCGTACGTCTACGAGCAGTACTTC
TRBD1,TRBJ1-2,TRBV20-1,.,CSASEWTGIHGYTF,TGCAGTGCTAGTGAATGGACAGGGATTCATGGCTACACCTTC
.,TRBJ2-5,TRBV5-1,.,CASSFYPGWELSVLETQYF,TGCGCCAGCAGCTTTTACCCCGGGTGGGAGCTTAGCGTTTTGGAGACCCAGTACTTC
.,TRBJ2-2,TRBV10-2,once,CASEGARGGELFF,TGCGCCAGCGAGGGGGCGCGGGGCGGGGAGCTGTTTTTT
.,TRBJ2-2,TRBV7-7,.,CASSLEFTGNGELFF,TGTGCCAGCAGCTTAGAGTTCACAGGGAACGGGGAGCTGTTTTTT
.,TRBJ1-3,TRBV6-1,.,CASSETGASGNTIYF,TGTGCCAGCAGTGAGACAGGCGCCTCTGGAAACACCATATATTTT
.,TRBJ1-1,TRBV4-2,.,CASSQRGGGGGTEAFF,TGTGCCAGCAGCCAAAGGGGGGGAGGGGGAGGCACTGAAGCTTTCTTT
.,TRBJ2-3,TRBV21-1,.,CASGREDTQYF,TGTGCCAGCGGGAGAGAAGATACGCAGTATTTT
.,TRBJ1-2,TRBV6-5,.,CASRASGGDYGYTF,TGTGCCAGCAGAGCGAGTGGGGGGGACTATGGCTACACCTTC
.,TRBJ1-2,TRBV25-1,.,CASQLGLGGYTF,TGTGCCAGCCAGCTAGGGTTGGGCGGCTACACCTTC
TRBD2,TRBJ2-3,TRBV10-3,.,CATTPSSGSTDTQYF,TGTGCCACGACTCCCAGTAGCGGGAGCACAGATACGCAGTATTTT
.,TRBJ1-2,TRBV19,.,CASRSPVSYGYTF,TGTGCCAGTAGATCCCCCGTTAGCTATGGCTACACCTTC
.,TRBJ2-2,TRBV18,.,CASSPGLTGELFF,TGTGCCAGCTCACCAGGCCTCACCGGGGAGCTGTTTTTT
TRBD2,TRBJ2-7,TRBV11-3,.,CASSLGRGDYEQYF,TGTGCCAGCAGCTTAGGTCGGGGGGACTACGAGCAGTACTTC
.,TRBJ1-3,TRBV13,.,CASSLGAFRSSGNTIYF,TGTGCCAGCAGCTTAGGCGCGTTCCGGAGCTCTGGAAACACCATATATTTT
.,TRBJ1-4,TRBV19,.,CASSIPLEVREATNEKLFF,TGTGCCAGTAGTATTCCCCTCGAAGTCAGGGAGGCAACTAATGAAAAACTGTTTTTT
.,TRBJ1-1,TRBV18,.,CASSPPPRGRGPTEAFF,TGTGCCAGCTCACCACCGCCGCGGGGCAGAGGACCCACTGAAGCTTTCTTT
TRBD2,TRBJ2-7,TRBV7-2,.,CASSLGAGGAYEQYF,TGTGCCAGCAGCTTAGGAGCGGGGGGCGCCTACGAGCAGTACTTC
.,TRBJ1-5,TRBV19,few,CASSIPRDGNQPQHF,TGTGCCAGTAGTATCCCCCGGGACGGAAATCAGCCCCAGCATTTT
TRBD1,TRBJ2-5,TRBV19,.,CASSIGARGRETQYF,TGTGCCAGTAGTATAGGGGCCAGGGGGCGGGAGACCCAGTACTTC
.,TRBJ2-1,TRBV18,.,CASSPLPGVDEQFF,TGTGCCAGCTCACCACTGCCAGGGGTTGATGAGCAGTTCTTC
.,TRBJ1-5,TRBV7-8,few,CASSLVTGSLNQPQHF,TGTGCCAGCAGCTTGGTAACAGGCTCTCTTAATCAGCCCCAGCATTTT
TRBD2,TRBJ2-1,TRBV19,many,CASSMILGTRSYEQFF,TGTGCCAGTAGTATGATACTCGGGACTAGGTCGTATGAGCAGTTCTTC
TRBD2,TRBJ2-1,TRBV7-7,few,CASSEGEGNEQFF,TGTGCCAGCAGCGAAGGGGAGGGCAATGAGCAGTTCTTC
TRBD2,TRBJ2-3,TRBV10-1,.,CASSESTGGGTDTQYF,TGCGCCAGCAGTGAGTCAACGGGAGGGGGGACAGATACGCAGTATTTT
TRBD1,TRBJ2-7,TRBV19,.,CASSRQGISYEQYF,TGTGCCAGTAGTAGACAGGGAATATCCTACGAGCAGTACTTC
TRBD1,TRBJ2-3,TRBV19,once,CASIGQGVDTQYF,TGTGCCAGTATCGGACAGGGGGTAGATACGCAGTATTTT
.,TRBJ1-3,TRBV12-5,.,CASGTSGGNTIYF,TGTGCTAGTGGCACTTCGGGTGGGAACACCATATATTTT
TRBD2,TRBJ2-7,TRBV7-2,.,CASSLGGTSEQYF,TGTGCCAGCAGCTTAGGCGGGACTAGCGAGCAGTACTTC
.,TRBJ2-7,TRBV5-6,.,CASSGGQGGYEQYF,TGTGCCAGCAGCGGGGGGCAGGGGGGATACGAGCAGTACTTC